This section outlines one TCR beta chain sequence together with its context. From germline, CDR1 is SGHAT and CDR2 FQNNGV. Trimming removed 1 base at V and 2 bases at J, with 11 bases between. The CDR3 extends over 16 amino acids. This specimen comes from a study of technical replicates of blood from a few donors. Data came from immunoSEQ multiplex PCR; TCRdb stores just in-frame clones and leaves some out. Seen here are about 74,000 clones, about 95% observed once, and the top ten hold roughly 0.24%. The sequenced sample consisted of T cells isolated from PBMCs. This clonotype originated in a human donor in good health. This chain uses TRBV11-2 with TRBJ2-2, with D possibly TRBD2 on 6 matching bases. This CDR3 reads CASSLGLAINTGELFF. CDR3 DNA sequence: TGTGCCAGCAGCTTAGGGCTAGCGATTAACACCGGGGAGCTGTTTTTT.